Presented here are 21 T cell receptor beta chains from one specimen sequenced in a study of blood T cell repertoires in COVID-19. Data came from immunoSEQ multiplex PCR; TCRdb stores just in-frame clones and leaves some out. The data contain some 270,000 clones, roughly 82% of them singletons. The sequenced sample consisted of peripheral blood. The receptors come from a woman of 80 years or more with COVID-19, enrolled during active disease.

This chain uses TRBV7-8 with TRBJ1-5; D remains unclear. This CDR3 spans 14 amino acids. V was cut by 5 bases and J by 0 bases, with 8 bases left in between. Germline assignment: CDR1 SGHVS and CDR2 FQNEAQ. Here the CDR3 reads CASSIQLSNQPQHF. CDR3 coding DNA: TGTGCCAGCAGCATCCAACTTAGCAATCAGCCCCAGCATTTT.

The chain joins TRBV24-1 to TRBJ1-2; TRBD1 might be the D (5 bases). The CDR3 has 12 amino acids. Germline V gene sequence: CDR1 KGHDR, CDR2 SFDVKD. Trimming removed 4 bases at V and 5 bases at J, with 7 bases between. The DNA for the CDR3 is TGTGCCACCAGTGAACGGGGGTATGGCTACACCTTC. Its protein product is CATSERGYGYTF.

The CDR3 DNA follows: TGTGCCAGCAGCATTACGGGTAACGAGCAGTACTTC. It encodes CASSITGNEQYF. V is TRBV6-6 and J is TRBJ2-7; unclear D gene. Germline V CDR1 and CDR2: MNHNY, SVGAGI (reference sequence). This CDR3 has 12 residues. Deletions cut 6 bases from V and 5 bases from J, with 11 bases between.

This clone was observed a handful of times. The J gene is TRBJ1-1, the V gene TRBV12-3 or TRBV12-4; 8 positions match TRBD1. The CDR3 is 13 residues long. V shed 6 bases, J shed 11 bases, and the junction held 11 bases outside the gene matches. The CDR3 DNA reads TGTGCCAGCAGCCTCGGACAGGGCTTAAGGGCTTTCTTT. Protein sequence: CASSLGQGLRAFF.

This chain connects TRBV14 to TRBJ1-1; D unresolved. With 4 bases removed from V and 1 base from J, the gap between germline ends came to 4 bases. Germline V CDR1 and CDR2: SGHDN, FVKESK. This CDR3 contains 12 residues. CDR3 in DNA: TGTGCCAGCAGCCCCCGGAACACTGAAGCTTTCTTT. Residues: CASSPRNTEAFF.

The chain has TRBV10-1 and TRBJ1-6, with D maybe TRBD1 (5 bases). Trimming stripped 5 bases from V and 0 bases from J, with 11 bases between. Per the germline V gene, CDR1 is WNHNN and CDR2 is SYGVQD (reference sequence). This CDR3 has 16 amino acids. The CDR3 reads CASSSRQSSYNSPLHF. In DNA, the CDR3 is TGCGCCAGCAGTTCTAGACAGAGCTCCTATAATTCACCCCTCCACTTT.

The V call is TRBV5-4, the J call TRBJ2-1; possible D gene TRBD2, 7 bases. In germline, CDR1 is SGHNT, CDR2 YYREEE (reference sequence). Trimming removed 3 bases from V and 8 bases from J, with 18 bases in between. The CDR3 runs to 15 residues. The CDR3 protein is CASSSGGGGRDEQFF. Here the CDR3 DNA reads TGTGCCAGCAGCTCGGGGGGCGGGGGCCGGGATGAGCAGTTCTTC.

Turning to this clone: The sample has other DNA sequences that encode this CDR3 too. The chain joins TRBV28 to TRBJ1-2; D might be TRBD1 (6 bases). Trimming left V 8 bases short and J 0 bases short, with 7 bases between. The CDR3 covers 12 residues. CDR1 is MDHEN and CDR2 is SYDVKM in the germline V gene. As DNA, the CDR3 is TGTGCCAGCCGGACAGCTAACTATGGCTACACCTTC. This codes for CASRTANYGYTF.

Details on this clone: Other DNA sequences in the same sample also yield this CDR3. The rearrangement joins TRBV5-1 to TRBJ1-4, with 8 positions matching TRBD1. The CDR3 has 15 amino acids. Germline assignment: CDR1 SGHRS and CDR2 YFSETQ. J gave up 7 bases and V 2 bases, and 7 bases lay outside the gene matches. The CDR3 protein is CASSFGQGAGEKLFF. The DNA of the CDR3 is TGCGCCAGCAGCTTCGGGCAGGGGGCGGGTGAAAAACTGTTTTTT. Full variable domain (remainder filled in from reference TRBV5-1 and TRBJ1-4): KAGVTQTPRYLIKTRGQQVTLSCSPISGHRSVSWYQQTPGQGLQFLFEYFSETQRNKGNFPGRFSGRQFSNSRSEMNVSTLELGDSALYLCASSFGQGAGEKLFFGSGTQLSVL.

This rearrangement joins TRBV30 to TRBJ2-7; 8 nucleotides align to TRBD2. This CDR3 contains 16 residues. J was trimmed by 5 bases and V by 1 base; bases with no gene match: 13. Germline V gene data show CDR1 as GTSNPN and CDR2 as SVGIG (reference sequence). The CDR3 nucleotides read TGTGCCTGGAGTGACCCACCAACGGCGGGGGGCAACGAGCAGTACTTC. Translation gives CAWSDPPTAGGNEQYF.

CDR3 loop: CASRNLDNTEAFF. The CDR3 nucleotides read TGTGCCAGCAGAAATCTAGACAACACTGAAGCTTTCTTT. This sequence joins TRBV6-5 and TRBJ1-1; D gene uncertain. Trimming took 6 bases from V and 2 from J, leaving 10 bases between them. The CDR3 loop spans 13 amino acids. Germline values: CDR1 MNHEY, CDR2 SVGAGI.

This clone appeared a few times. Other nucleotide sequences in the sample specify the same CDR3. The chain employs TRBV5-1 and TRBJ1-2; D perhaps matches TRBD1 (5 bases). Trimming left V 0 bases short and J 0 bases short, with 6 bases between. CDR1 SGHRS and CDR2 YFSETQ come from the germline V gene. This CDR3 has 14 amino acids. CDR3 in amino acids: CASSLDRSNYGYTF. CDR3 nucleotide sequence: TGCGCCAGCAGCTTGGACAGGTCTAACTATGGCTACACCTTC.

The chain carries TRBV6-5 and TRBJ1-2; TRBD1 might be the D (6 bases). This CDR3 has 13 residues. The germline V and J ends were trimmed by 5 bases and 2 bases, with 9 bases remaining between them. Germline V CDR1 and CDR2: MNHEY, SVGAGI. CDR3 sequence: CASSLRGNYGYTF. The CDR3 bases are TGTGCCAGCAGTCTAAGGGGGAACTATGGCTACACCTTC.

This chain joins TRBV7-9 and TRBJ1-1; 7 nucleotides agree with TRBD1. This CDR3 contains 15 residues. The V segment lost 4 bases and the J segment 2 bases; nucleotides outside the gene matches: 7. Germline V gene data show CDR1 as SEHNR and CDR2 as FQNEAQ (reference sequence). This CDR3 reads CASSSRQGSNTEAFF. CDR3 nucleotides: TGTGCCAGCAGCTCTAGACAGGGCTCCAACACTGAAGCTTTCTTT.

V is TRBV6-5 and J is TRBJ2-7, with TRBD1 matching 9 bases. CDR1 is MNHEY, CDR2 SVGAGI, per germline. The CDR3 totals 15 residues. V lost 6 bases, J lost 6 bases, and 12 bases stayed unmatched. The CDR3 DNA follows: TGTGCCAGCAGCCTCGGGACAGGGTTATTAGGCGAGCAGTACTTC. As protein: CASSLGTGLLGEQYF.

The rearrangement links TRBV15 to TRBJ1-6; D is undetermined. Between the trimmed V and J ends, which lost 0 bases and 0 bases, there was a span of 12 bases. The germline gives CDR1 LNHNV, CDR2 YYDKDF (reference sequence). This CDR3 contains 18 residues. The CDR3 bases are TGTGCCACCAGCAGAGACAGCGGCGGAAGCTCCTATAATTCACCCCTCCACTTT. It translates to CATSRDSGGSSYNSPLHF.

V and J are TRBV4-1 and TRBJ1-4, with a possible D match to TRBD1 (5 bases). This CDR3 is built from 12 residues. V was shortened by 6 bases and J by 5 bases, with 7 bases between the two germline ends. Germline V gives CDR1 MGHRA, CDR2 YSYEKL. In DNA, the CDR3 is TGCGCCAGCAGGGACAAGAATGAAAAACTGTTTTTT. Translation gives CASRDKNEKLFF.

The chain has TRBV19 and TRBJ2-1; 10 bases align to TRBD2. Germline V lookup: CDR1 LNHDA, CDR2 SQIVND (reference sequence). V dropped 7 bases and J dropped 1; count of bases not matched to a gene: 7. There are 16 residues in the CDR3. CDR3 sequence (DNA): TGTGCCAGTATGAAGCGGGGGGGCCGTTCCTACAATGAGCAGTTCTTC. Translating it yields CASMKRGGRSYNEQFF.

J is TRBJ1-4 and V is TRBV6-5, with D perhaps matching TRBD1 (6 bases). The CDR3 loop spans 15 amino acids. Trimming removed 2 bases from V and 3 bases from J, with 10 bases in between. Germline lookup yields CDR1 MNHEY and CDR2 SVGAGI. The CDR3 bases are TGTGCCAGCAGTTACGGAGACAGGCCTAATGAAAAACTGTTTTTT. Encoded protein: CASSYGDRPNEKLFF.

The genes are TRBV2 and TRBJ2-2; D unclear. The V and J ends lost 3 bases and 3 bases respectively, with 14 bases between them. This CDR3 region has 16 residues. Germline V lookup: CDR1 SNHLY, CDR2 FYNNEI. CDR3 in DNA: TGTGCCAGCAGTGAGCTGACAACGACCCACACCGGGGAGCTGTTTTTT. Encoded protein: CASSELTTTHTGELFF.

The rearrangement uses TRBV3-1 (or the pseudogene TRBV3-2) and TRBJ2-2, with no clear D. This CDR3 is 13 amino acids long. The germline V gene encodes CDR1 LGHDT and CDR2 YNNKEL (reference sequence). V lost 1 base to trimming and J lost 6 bases, with 6 bases between them. CDR3 protein: CASSQVRPGELFF. The CDR3 DNA is TGTGCCAGCAGCCAAGTGCGGCCCGGGGAGCTGTTTTTT.